This is a list of T cell receptor beta chains from one sample in a study of post-analysis software for immune sequencing data. One entry per CDR3 protein, called by TCRdb with MiXCR from the PCR reads. The sample holds approximately 630,000 distinct CDR3 sequences, approximately 59% seen once. Sequencing used blood. Receptors originate from a girl between 2 and 10 years old with multiple sclerosis. The CDR3 runs from the conserved cysteine through the conserved F or W. A D gene is named only where the DNA matches it firmly. The size field is filled for only some rows; it gives once, few, many or a size class.

CDR3nt: TGTGCCGGCAGCGGATCCCGGGACAGGGGGTCTGGGGCCAACGTCCTGACTTTC; CDR3aa: CAGSGSRDRGSGANVLTF; d_gene: TRBD1; j_gene: TRBJ2-6; abundance: NA; v_gene: TRBV7-9
CDR3nt: TGTGCCACCAGCAGAGGACTAGCCCGAGATACGCAGTATTTT; CDR3aa: CATSRGLARDTQYF; d_gene: TRBD2; j_gene: TRBJ2-3; abundance: many; v_gene: TRBV15
CDR3nt: TGCAGCGTCCCAGGGGGGGCCTATGGCTACACCTTC; CDR3aa: CSVPGGAYGYTF; d_gene: TRBD1; j_gene: TRBJ1-2; abundance: NA; v_gene: TRBV29-1
CDR3nt: TGTGCCAGCAGCTTAGGTGATATCGAGCAGTACTTC; CDR3aa: CASSLGDIEQYF; d_gene: NA; j_gene: TRBJ2-7; abundance: NA; v_gene: TRBV7-9
CDR3nt: TGCAGTGCTACCCCGGTGGACAATGAGCAGTTCTTC; CDR3aa: CSATPVDNEQFF; d_gene: NA; j_gene: TRBJ2-1; abundance: NA; v_gene: TRBV20-1
CDR3nt: TGTGCCAGCAGTTCGACTAGCGGGGGCCCCGAGGAGTTCTTC; CDR3aa: CASSSTSGGPEEFF; d_gene: TRBD2; j_gene: TRBJ2-1; abundance: NA; v_gene: TRBV12-3/TRBV12-4
CDR3nt: TGTGCCAGCAGCCCGTTAACGGACAGGGGAAGGGGTGAGCAGTTCTTC; CDR3aa: CASSPLTDRGRGEQFF; d_gene: TRBD1; j_gene: TRBJ2-1; abundance: NA; v_gene: TRBV7-2
CDR3nt: TGCGCCAGCAGCCCGACATCGAGCACGAGCTCCTACGAGCAGTACTTC; CDR3aa: CASSPTSSTSSYEQYF; d_gene: NA; j_gene: TRBJ2-7; abundance: NA; v_gene: TRBV5-1
CDR3nt: TGTGCCAGCAGTTCCCTCGGACAGGGGTGGGATACGCAGTATTTT; CDR3aa: CASSSLGQGWDTQYF; d_gene: TRBD1; j_gene: TRBJ2-3; abundance: NA; v_gene: TRBV6-5
CDR3nt: TGCGCCAGCAGCTTATCCGGGGGCCACGAGCAGTACTTC; CDR3aa: CASSLSGGHEQYF; d_gene: NA; j_gene: TRBJ2-7; abundance: NA; v_gene: TRBV5-1
CDR3nt: TGTGCCAGCAGTGAAGAGGTGCTAGCCGGTTACAATGAGCAGTTCTTC; CDR3aa: CASSEEVLAGYNEQFF; d_gene: NA; j_gene: TRBJ2-1; abundance: NA; v_gene: TRBV2
CDR3nt: TGCGCCAGCAGCAAAGTGTTCCCCGGGACAGGGGGTTCTGAAGCTTTCTTT; CDR3aa: CASSKVFPGTGGSEAFF; d_gene: TRBD1; j_gene: TRBJ1-1; abundance: NA; v_gene: TRBV5-1
CDR3nt: TGTGCCAGCCCTACCGGGACTAGTGGCACAGATACGCAGTATTTT; CDR3aa: CASPTGTSGTDTQYF; d_gene: TRBD2; j_gene: TRBJ2-3; abundance: NA; v_gene: TRBV2
CDR3nt: TGCGCCAGCAGTTCCGTGTGGGGTTCGAGCTCCTACAATGAGCAGTACTTC; CDR3aa: CASSSVWGSSSYNEQYF; d_gene: NA; j_gene: TRBJ2-7; abundance: NA; v_gene: TRBV5-1
CDR3nt: TGCAGCGCCTCACTCGGCGCGGAGACCCAGTACTTC; CDR3aa: CSASLGAETQYF; d_gene: NA; j_gene: TRBJ2-5; abundance: NA; v_gene: TRBV29-1
CDR3nt: TGCAGCGTTGCTGACAGGGGCGGCTATGGCTACACCTTC; CDR3aa: CSVADRGGYGYTF; d_gene: TRBD1; j_gene: TRBJ1-2; abundance: NA; v_gene: TRBV29-1
CDR3nt: TGCAGCGTTGAAGAGGAGGAGGCGTGGTATGGCACAGATACGCAGTATTTT; CDR3aa: CSVEEEEAWYGTDTQYF; d_gene: NA; j_gene: TRBJ2-3; abundance: NA; v_gene: TRBV29-1
CDR3nt: TGTGCCAGCAGCCAACGAAATGGCTACACCTTC; CDR3aa: CASSQRNGYTF; d_gene: NA; j_gene: TRBJ1-2; abundance: few; v_gene: TRBV4-2
CDR3nt: TGTGCCAGCAGACCCGGGGGGTCCACAGATACGCAGTATTTT; CDR3aa: CASRPGGSTDTQYF; d_gene: TRBD2; j_gene: TRBJ2-3; abundance: NA; v_gene: TRBV6-4
CDR3nt: TGCGCCAGCAGCCCCGCACTAGCGGGGGATTACAATGAGCAGTTCTTC; CDR3aa: CASSPALAGDYNEQFF; d_gene: TRBD2; j_gene: TRBJ2-1; abundance: NA; v_gene: TRBV5-1
CDR3nt: TGTGCTAGCAGCTTACGGGAAGGTCCCCTGTACTTC; CDR3aa: CASSLREGPLYF; d_gene: NA; j_gene: TRBJ2-5; abundance: once; v_gene: TRBV7-7
CDR3nt: TGTGCCAGCATGAGGGGCGGGGATTCCTACGAGCAGTACTTC; CDR3aa: CASMRGGDSYEQYF; d_gene: NA; j_gene: TRBJ2-7; abundance: once; v_gene: TRBV28
CDR3nt: TGCGCCAGCAGCCAGGTTTATGATCCAGATACGCAGTATTTT; CDR3aa: CASSQVYDPDTQYF; d_gene: NA; j_gene: TRBJ2-3; abundance: NA; v_gene: TRBV10-1
CDR3nt: TGCAGTGCTAGTCTCCGGGGGGCGTACTTC; CDR3aa: CSASLRGAYF; d_gene: NA; j_gene: TRBJ2-7; abundance: NA; v_gene: TRBV20-1
CDR3nt: TGCGCCAGCGGGGTAACAGGGACACGCGGCTACACCTTC; CDR3aa: CASGVTGTRGYTF; d_gene: NA; j_gene: TRBJ1-2; abundance: few; v_gene: TRBV10-2
CDR3nt: TGCAGCGTTGTCTCGGGAGAATACGAGCAGTACTTC; CDR3aa: CSVVSGEYEQYF; d_gene: NA; j_gene: TRBJ2-7; abundance: NA; v_gene: TRBV29-1
CDR3nt: TGTGCCAGCAGCCCGCGACAGGGGATAACCTCTGGAAACACCATATATTTT; CDR3aa: CASSPRQGITSGNTIYF; d_gene: TRBD1; j_gene: TRBJ1-3; abundance: NA; v_gene: TRBV3-1
CDR3nt: TGTGCCAGCAGAGACTTAAACTATGGCTACACCTTC; CDR3aa: CASRDLNYGYTF; d_gene: NA; j_gene: TRBJ1-2; abundance: NA; v_gene: TRBV6-5
CDR3nt: TGCAGCGTAACGCGGAGCTCCTACAATGAGCAGTTCTTC; CDR3aa: CSVTRSSYNEQFF; d_gene: NA; j_gene: TRBJ2-1; abundance: NA; v_gene: TRBV29-1
CDR3nt: TGTGCCATCAGTGAGTCGAAAGGAGACAATGAGCAGTTCTTC; CDR3aa: CAISESKGDNEQFF; d_gene: NA; j_gene: TRBJ2-1; abundance: NA; v_gene: TRBV10-3
CDR3nt: TGTGCCAGCAGCTTAGCTGTAAGGCGGACCCAGTACTTC; CDR3aa: CASSLAVRRTQYF; d_gene: NA; j_gene: TRBJ2-5; abundance: NA; v_gene: TRBV7-9
CDR3nt: TGCGCCAGCAGTGAGGGGGGAGCGGGAGCTTCTTACGAGCAGTACTTC; CDR3aa: CASSEGGAGASYEQYF; d_gene: TRBD2; j_gene: TRBJ2-7; abundance: NA; v_gene: TRBV10-2
CDR3nt: TGTGCCAGCAGGGGACAGTTTCCAGATACGCAGTATTTT; CDR3aa: CASRGQFPDTQYF; d_gene: TRBD1; j_gene: TRBJ2-3; abundance: NA; v_gene: TRBV2
CDR3nt: TGCGCCAGCAGTGAGGAGCGACAAGCCTCCTACAATGAGCAGTTCTTC; CDR3aa: CASSEERQASYNEQFF; d_gene: NA; j_gene: TRBJ2-1; abundance: NA; v_gene: TRBV10-1
CDR3nt: TGTGCCATCAGTCCGGGACAGGGGGTCGGCTACACCTTC; CDR3aa: CAISPGQGVGYTF; d_gene: TRBD1; j_gene: TRBJ1-2; abundance: NA; v_gene: TRBV10-3
CDR3nt: TGCAGCGTTGAAGATGGGGACAGGTACCCTGGTGAGCAGTTCTTC; CDR3aa: CSVEDGDRYPGEQFF; d_gene: TRBD1; j_gene: TRBJ2-1; abundance: few; v_gene: TRBV29-1
CDR3nt: TGTGCCAGCAGGTTACGGGACTTCTCGCCTAACGAGCAGTACTTC; CDR3aa: CASRLRDFSPNEQYF; d_gene: NA; j_gene: TRBJ2-7; abundance: NA; v_gene: TRBV12-3/TRBV12-4
CDR3nt: TGTGCCAACCCCGGGACAGGGATCGCCGCAGAAGCTTTCTTT; CDR3aa: CANPGTGIAAEAFF; d_gene: TRBD1; j_gene: TRBJ1-1; abundance: NA; v_gene: TRBV6-2/TRBV6-3
CDR3nt: TGCGCCAGCAGCTCGGGTTGGACTAGCGGCCGAGGAGATACGCAGTATTTT; CDR3aa: CASSSGWTSGRGDTQYF; d_gene: TRBD2; j_gene: TRBJ2-3; abundance: NA; v_gene: TRBV5-1
CDR3nt: TGTGCCAGCAGCCCCGAATCGGGACTAGCGGGAGGGGAGCAGTTCTTC; CDR3aa: CASSPESGLAGGEQFF; d_gene: TRBD2; j_gene: TRBJ2-1; abundance: NA; v_gene: TRBV7-3
CDR3nt: TGCAGTGTCTTAGCGGACTCCTACAATGAGCAGTTCTTC; CDR3aa: CSVLADSYNEQFF; d_gene: NA; j_gene: TRBJ2-1; abundance: NA; v_gene: TRBV20-1
CDR3nt: TGCAGCGTTCGACCGGGACAGGGGTTCCATGAGCAGTTCTTC; CDR3aa: CSVRPGQGFHEQFF; d_gene: TRBD1; j_gene: TRBJ2-1; abundance: few; v_gene: TRBV29-1
CDR3nt: TGTGCCAGCCGTTACGGGGAGAGTACCTACAATGAGCAGTTCTTC; CDR3aa: CASRYGESTYNEQFF; d_gene: NA; j_gene: TRBJ2-1; abundance: NA; v_gene: TRBV6-5
CDR3nt: TGTGCCAGCAGCTTGTTGGGCACCGCGACGGGGACCGGGGAGCTGTTTTTT; CDR3aa: CASSLLGTATGTGELFF; d_gene: NA; j_gene: TRBJ2-2; abundance: few; v_gene: TRBV5-5
CDR3nt: TGCAGTGCTCCCTCCGGGGCAGCCCTGAATGAAAAACTGTTTTTT; CDR3aa: CSAPSGAALNEKLFF; d_gene: NA; j_gene: TRBJ1-4; abundance: NA; v_gene: TRBV20-1
CDR3nt: TGTGCCAGCAGGGCTAGCGGGAGGGGGGCCTACGAGCAGTACTTC; CDR3aa: CASRASGRGAYEQYF; d_gene: TRBD2; j_gene: TRBJ2-7; abundance: NA; v_gene: TRBV7-6
CDR3nt: TGCAGCCCTGCGGGGGGGAGGGAGACCCAGTACTTC; CDR3aa: CSPAGGRETQYF; d_gene: TRBD2; j_gene: TRBJ2-5; abundance: NA; v_gene: TRBV20-1
CDR3nt: TGTGCCAGCAGCTTAGGAGTAGCGGGGCCCTACAATGAGCAGTTCTTC; CDR3aa: CASSLGVAGPYNEQFF; d_gene: TRBD2; j_gene: TRBJ2-1; abundance: few; v_gene: TRBV11-2
CDR3nt: TGTGCCAGCAGCTTACAGCGGAGCTCCTACAATGAGCAGTTCTTC; CDR3aa: CASSLQRSSYNEQFF; d_gene: NA; j_gene: TRBJ2-1; abundance: NA; v_gene: TRBV7-2
CDR3nt: TGCAGCGTTGGGACGGGAGAAGATGAAAAACTGTTTTTT; CDR3aa: CSVGTGEDEKLFF; d_gene: NA; j_gene: TRBJ1-4; abundance: few; v_gene: TRBV29-1
CDR3nt: TGCAGTGCCCCAGCGGTTCCGTTAGGTGAGCAGTACTTC; CDR3aa: CSAPAVPLGEQYF; d_gene: NA; j_gene: TRBJ2-7; abundance: few; v_gene: TRBV20-1
CDR3nt: TGTGCCAGCAGTCTCCTGGACAGGGACTTGGGCTACGAGCAGTACTTC; CDR3aa: CASSLLDRDLGYEQYF; d_gene: TRBD1; j_gene: TRBJ2-7; abundance: few; v_gene: TRBV28
CDR3nt: TGCGCCAGCAGCGGTAGGGGGTCCAAAAACATTCAGTACTTC; CDR3aa: CASSGRGSKNIQYF; d_gene: NA; j_gene: TRBJ2-4; abundance: NA; v_gene: TRBV10-2
CDR3nt: TGCAGTGCTAAACGCAACACTCCGGGGGGTCCCTCTCGTACAGATACGCAGTATTTT; CDR3aa: CSAKRNTPGGPSRTDTQYF; d_gene: TRBD2; j_gene: TRBJ2-3; abundance: NA; v_gene: TRBV20-1
CDR3nt: TGTGCCATCATGGGACAGAGCAATCAGCCCCAGCATTTT; CDR3aa: CAIMGQSNQPQHF; d_gene: TRBD1; j_gene: TRBJ1-5; abundance: NA; v_gene: TRBV10-3
CDR3nt: TGCAGCGGGATATCTGCGGAAAAGCTGTTTTTT; CDR3aa: CSGISAEKLFF; d_gene: NA; j_gene: TRBJ1-4; abundance: NA; v_gene: TRBV29-1
CDR3nt: TGTGCCAGCAGCTTAGAAAGGCAAACTGAAGCTTTCTTT; CDR3aa: CASSLERQTEAFF; d_gene: NA; j_gene: TRBJ1-1; abundance: NA; v_gene: TRBV11-2
CDR3nt: TGCGCCAGCAGCCCATCCACAGGGGCCCCCCTAGCCAAAAACATTCAGTACTTC; CDR3aa: CASSPSTGAPLAKNIQYF; d_gene: TRBD1; j_gene: TRBJ2-4; abundance: once; v_gene: TRBV4-1
CDR3nt: TGTGCCAGCAGCGGGACTAGGGGGGCCCCTGAGCAGTTCTTC; CDR3aa: CASSGTRGAPEQFF; d_gene: TRBD2; j_gene: TRBJ2-1; abundance: NA; v_gene: TRBV6-6